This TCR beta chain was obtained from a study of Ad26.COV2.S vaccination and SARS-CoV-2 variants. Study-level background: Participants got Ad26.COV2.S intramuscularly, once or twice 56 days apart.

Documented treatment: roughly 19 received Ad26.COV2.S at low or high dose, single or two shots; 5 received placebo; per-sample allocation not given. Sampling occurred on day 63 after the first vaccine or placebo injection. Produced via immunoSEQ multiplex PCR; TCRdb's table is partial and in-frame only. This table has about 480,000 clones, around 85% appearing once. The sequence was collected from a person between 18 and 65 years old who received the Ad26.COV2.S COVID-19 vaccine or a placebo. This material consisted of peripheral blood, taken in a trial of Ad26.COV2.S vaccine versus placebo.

The CDR3, as DNA: TGTGCCAGTAGCCGTCGGGCCTCCTATGGCTACACCTTC. The encoded protein is CASSRRASYGYTF. The chain recombines TRBV19 with TRBJ1-2; D gene uncertain. The CDR3 is made up of 13 amino acids. The ends were cut back, 6 bases at V and 4 bases at J, with 12 bases in the middle. The germline V gene has CDR1 LNHDA and CDR2 SQIVND (reference sequence). The full variable domain, completed using reference TRBV19 and TRBJ1-2, is DGGITQSPKYLFRKEGQNVTLSCEQNLNHDAMYWYRQDPGQGLRLIYYSQIVNDFQKGDIAEGYSVSREKKESFPLTVTSAQKNPTAFYLCASSRRASYGYTFGSGTRLTVV.